The source of this T cell receptor beta chain is a study of T cell responses to AZD1222 COVID-19 vaccine. Points from the study as a whole: The study found Spike-specific TCR breadth and depth rose after two AZD1222 doses. Nearly half of spike-specific TCRs reportedly target unmutated variant regions. Seropositive at baseline were only six AZD1222 recipients.

Germline CDR1 LNHDA, CDR2 SQIVND (reference sequence). This CDR3 is built from 16 residues. The trim removed 6 bases at V and 2 bases at J, leaving 12 bases unmatched. Samples with a second dose at about 4 or about 12 weeks were pooled together. Sequencing was performed with immunoSEQ multiplex PCR; in TCRdb, only in-frame clones are kept and a portion is missing. Of approximately 170,000 clones detected, under 95% appear once; the ten largest clones hold just over 5%. Comments on this clone: No antigen is known for it.

The rearrangement links TRBV19 to TRBJ1-2; TRBD1 matches 7 bases. The sequencing used peripheral blood, collected 28 days after the second AZD1222 dose. The receptor was isolated from an adult who received the AZD1222 COVID-19 vaccine. Here the CDR3 DNA reads TGTGCCAGTAGCCCGAGACAGGGATCGTCCAACTATGGCTACACCTTC. It specifies CASSPRQGSSNYGYTF.